Following are 21 T cell receptor beta chains from one sample sequenced in a study of shared clonotypes between healthy human individuals. Using immunoSEQ multiplex PCR, the repertoire was profiled, and TCRdb retains in-frame clones only, with some absent. The sample has about 710,000 clones, roughly 72% seen once. The sample was memory CD4+ T cells sorted from blood. As for subset: CD45RA-negative fraction. The receptor set was obtained from a woman aged 25 to 45 in good health.

This chain joins TRBV2 and TRBJ2-1, with a possible D match to TRBD1 (6 bases). Trimming took off 8 bases at V and 2 bases at J, with 13 bases between the two ends. Germline CDR1 is SNHLY and CDR2 is FYNNEI. CDR3 length: 14 amino acids. CDR3 nucleotides: TGTGCCAGCGAACAGGGTGTACCCTACAATGAGCAGTTCTTC. This gives the protein CASEQGVPYNEQFF.

The chain recombines TRBV2 with TRBJ2-3; D perhaps matches TRBD2 (5 bases). CDR1 and CDR2 (germline): SNHLY, FYNNEI. CDR3 length equals 14 residues. Trimming pared 7 bases from V and 0 bases from J, leaving 11 bases between. The chain's CDR3 is CASIGRTSTDTQYF. The CDR3 DNA sequence: TGTGCCAGCATAGGGCGGACTAGCACAGATACGCAGTATTTT.

The chain links TRBV2 to TRBJ1-5; TRBD1 aligns across 11 bases. Trimming took 6 bases from V and 4 from J; bases not matched to a gene: 5. Germline assignment: CDR1 SNHLY and CDR2 FYNNEI. The CDR3 consists of 15 residues. CDR3 in amino acids: CASRGDRGGNQPQHF. Here the CDR3 DNA reads TGTGCCAGCAGAGGGGACAGGGGGGGGAATCAGCCCCAGCATTTT.

This clone has just a few counts. The chain uses TRBV10-3 and TRBJ2-7; D unclear. Trimming took 6 bases from V and 6 from J, leaving 12 bases between them. The CDR3 totals 12 residues. Germline V gene sequence: CDR1 ENHRY, CDR2 SYGVKD. CDR3 sequence reads: CAIRPTEGEQYF. For the CDR3, the DNA is TGTGCCATCAGACCGACCGAAGGCGAGCAGTACTTC.

This chain connects TRBV6-1 to TRBJ2-3; D ambiguous. V was pared by 4 bases and J by 0 bases, with 8 bases between. Germline CDR1 reads MNHNS; CDR2 reads SASEGT. The CDR3 is made up of 14 amino acids. CDR3 DNA: TGTGCCAGCAGTGCTAGTACCAGCACAGATACGCAGTATTTT. As protein: CASSASTSTDTQYF.

As regards this clone: Distinct nucleotide sequences in the sample also encode this CDR3. The chain joins TRBV7-2 to TRBJ2-3; D uncertain. Germline CDR1 is SGHTA and CDR2 is FQGNSA. CDR3 length: 12 amino acids. V was pared by 2 bases and J by 4 bases, with 4 bases between. CDR3 sequence: CASSLYSDTQYF. The CDR3 DNA reads as TGTGCCAGCAGCTTATACTCAGATACGCAGTATTTT.

The sample holds a few counts of this clone. The CDR3 spells CASSQDKEQETQYF. Written as DNA, the CDR3 is TGTGCCAGCAGCCAAGATAAAGAGCAAGAGACCCAGTACTTC. This sequence joins TRBV4-2 and TRBJ2-5; D unclear. CDR1 is LGHNA and CDR2 is YNFKEQ in the germline V gene. With 0 bases removed from V and 2 bases from J, the gap between germline ends came to 7 bases. This CDR3 region has 14 residues.

J is TRBJ2-1 and V is TRBV11-2; D assignment may be TRBD1 or TRBD2 (6 bases each). Trimming removed 2 bases from V and 8 bases from J, with 16 bases in between. From germline, CDR1 is SGHAT and CDR2 FQNNGV. CDR3 length: 15 amino acids. The CDR3 spells CASSLMGGNRYEQFF. The DNA for the CDR3 is TGTGCCAGCAGCTTAATGGGGGGCAATCGGTATGAGCAGTTCTTC.

The V gene is TRBV4-1, the J gene TRBJ1-3, with D tentatively TRBD1 (5 bases). CDR1 is MGHRA and CDR2 is YSYEKL in the germline V gene. With 1 base removed from V and 2 bases from J, the gap between germline ends came to 9 bases. The CDR3 is made up of 15 amino acids. CDR3 nucleotides: TGCGCCAGCAGCCAAGTGGCAGGGACTGGAAACACCATATATTTT. It yields the protein CASSQVAGTGNTIYF.

This clone was counted between two and nine times. The CDR3: CASSTQRGGNTEAFF. In DNA, the CDR3 is TGCGCCAGCAGCACCCAAAGGGGAGGGAACACTGAAGCTTTCTTT. The chain employs TRBV5-1 and TRBJ1-1, with D perhaps TRBD1 (5 bases). There are 15 residues in the CDR3. Germline CDR1 is SGHRS and CDR2 is YFSETQ. Trimming left V 4 bases short and J 1 base short, with 14 bases between.

The chain recombines TRBV28 with TRBJ1-5; 10 bases agree with TRBD1. Germline CDR1 and CDR2: MDHEN and SYDVKM. V gave up 4 bases and J gave up 2 bases; unmatched junction bases: 2. The CDR3 covers 15 residues. CDR3: CASSYGTGGNQPQHF. In nucleotides, the CDR3 is TGTGCCAGCAGTTACGGGACAGGGGGCAATCAGCCCCAGCATTTT.

The chain is built from TRBV4-1 and TRBJ1-5; D gene unclear. With 2 bases removed from V and 2 bases from J, the gap between germline ends came to 7 bases. The CDR3 contains 14 residues. Germline V gene sequence: CDR1 MGHRA, CDR2 YSYEKL. The CDR3 spells CASSQTIGNQPQHF. The CDR3 nucleotides are TGCGCCAGCAGCCAAACTATAGGCAATCAGCCCCAGCATTTT.

This clone was recorded once. The chain links TRBV9 to TRBJ2-1; possibly TRBD1 or TRBD2 for D (6 bases each). The CDR3 consists of 16 residues. V lost 3 bases, J lost 3 bases, and 16 bases lay in between. The germline V gene encodes CDR1 SGDLS and CDR2 YYNGEE. CDR3: CASSAGAGLYYNEQFF. CDR3 nucleotides: TGTGCCAGCAGCGCGGGGGCGGGACTCTACTACAATGAGCAGTTCTTC.

The chain carries TRBV10-2 and TRBJ2-7, with D possibly matching TRBD2 (5 bases). Germline V CDR1 and CDR2: WSHSY, SAAADI. CDR3 size: 13 residues. Trimming left V 4 bases short and J 1 base short, with 8 bases between. CDR3 region: CASSGRRSYEQYF. The CDR3 DNA reads as TGCGCCAGCAGTGGGAGGAGGTCCTACGAGCAGTACTTC.

This rearrangement joins TRBV5-1 to TRBJ2-5, with 9 bases that match TRBD2. This CDR3 is built from 17 residues. Per germline, CDR1 SGHRS and CDR2 YFSETQ. After removal of 1 base from V and 0 bases from J, the junction contained 7 bases not matched to a gene. The CDR3 here is CASSLSRSSGDQETQYF. DNA for the CDR3: TGCGCCAGCAGCTTGTCTCGGTCTAGCGGGGACCAAGAGACCCAGTACTTC.

The J gene is TRBJ2-1, the V gene TRBV5-3; 9 positions agree with TRBD2. TRBV5-3 counts as an open reading frame of uncertain function. After removal of 0 bases from V and 3 bases from J, the junction contained 7 bases not matched to a gene. CDR3 length: 17 residues. CDR3 DNA sequence: TGTGCCAGAAGCTTGGCACCGACTAGCGGATACTACAATGAGCAGTTCTTC. Translated: CARSLAPTSGYYNEQFF.

Comments on this clone: This clone may be a read error of a much larger clone one base away. The J gene is TRBJ1-5, the V gene TRBV6-1; D not certain. Germline CDR1 reads MNHNS; CDR2 reads SASEGT. The CDR3 spans 13 residues. CDR3 bases: TGTGCCATCAGTGAATCGCGCAATCAGCCCCAGCATTTT. It specifies CAISESRNQPQHF.

J is TRBJ2-2 and V is TRBV18; D unresolved. The CDR3 contains 15 residues. Trimming pared 2 bases from V and 5 bases from J, leaving 12 bases between. Germline lookup yields CDR1 KGHSH and CDR2 LQKENI. This CDR3 reads CASSPEVSLTGELFF. CDR3 DNA sequence: TGTGCCAGCTCACCAGAGGTTTCCTTAACCGGGGAGCTGTTTTTT.

V and J are TRBV7-2 and TRBJ2-1, with a weak D call TRBD2 (5 bases). V was shortened by 5 bases and J by 3 bases, with 14 bases between the two germline ends. Germline loops: CDR1 SGHTA, CDR2 FQGNSA. The CDR3 extends over 15 amino acids. This CDR3 is CASSLRTGYYNEQFF. CDR3 sequence (DNA): TGTGCCAGCAGCCTCCGGACTGGATACTACAATGAGCAGTTCTTC.

The chain uses TRBV7-7 and TRBJ2-3; D uncertain. This CDR3 spans 15 amino acids. Trimming stripped 0 bases from V and 2 bases from J, with 9 bases between. Germline CDR1 SSHAT, CDR2 FNYEAQ (reference sequence). The CDR3 is CASSLAYEPTDTQYF. The CDR3 DNA is TGTGCCAGCAGCTTAGCGTACGAACCCACAGATACGCAGTATTTT.

V and J are TRBV28 and TRBJ1-2, with D unclear. Trimming removed 6 bases from V and 8 bases from J, with 13 bases in between. The CDR3 runs 12 residues. The germline CDR1 and CDR2 sequences are MDHEN and SYDVKM. This CDR3 reads CASSLQNGGYTF. The CDR3 DNA reads TGTGCCAGCAGCCTACAGAACGGGGGCTACACCTTC.